This T cell receptor beta chain was sequenced for a study of siplizumab effects on memory and regulatory T cells. Overall study results and limits: Under siplizumab, an average roughly 70% of mappable alloreactive CD4+ clones were Treg-derived, compared with around 25% in controls. The alloreactive clones that mapped to unstimulated subsets made up only a minor fraction. Confirmatory evidence of suppressive function in proliferating siplizumab-culture Tregs was not obtained. Alloreactive sequences traceable to unstimulated CD4+ memory cells declined significantly under siplizumab.

Profiled with immunoSEQ multiplex PCR; TCRdb holds only in-frame clones, not every one. The table includes about 26,000 clones, 80% to 90% detected once. Between the trimmed V and J ends, which lost 6 bases and 3 bases, there was a span of 9 bases. The CDR3 sequence is 13 residues long. CDR1 and CDR2 (germline): SGHTA, FQGNSA. Worth noting for this clone: Its cognate antigen is unknown.

The receptor was isolated from a human donor in good health. What was sequenced was memory CD4+ T cells sorted from blood. V is TRBV7-2 and J is TRBJ2-1, with unresolved D. This CDR3 reads CASRDRLYNEQFF. CDR3 sequence (DNA): TGTGCCAGCAGGGACCGCCTCTACAATGAGCAGTTCTTC.